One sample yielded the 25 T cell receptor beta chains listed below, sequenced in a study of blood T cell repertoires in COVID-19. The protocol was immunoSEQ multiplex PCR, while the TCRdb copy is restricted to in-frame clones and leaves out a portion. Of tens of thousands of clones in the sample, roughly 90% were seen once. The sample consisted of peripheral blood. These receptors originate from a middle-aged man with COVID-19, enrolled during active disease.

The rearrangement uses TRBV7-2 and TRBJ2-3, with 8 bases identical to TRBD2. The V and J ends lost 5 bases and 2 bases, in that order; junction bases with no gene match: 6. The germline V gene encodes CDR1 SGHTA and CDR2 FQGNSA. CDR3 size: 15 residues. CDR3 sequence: CASSLRGAHTDTQYF. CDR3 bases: TGTGCCAGCAGCCTGCGGGGGGCGCACACAGATACGCAGTATTTT.

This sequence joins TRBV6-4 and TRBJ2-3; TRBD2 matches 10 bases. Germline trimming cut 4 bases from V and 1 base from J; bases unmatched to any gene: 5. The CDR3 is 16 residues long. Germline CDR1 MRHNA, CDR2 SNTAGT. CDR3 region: CASSGIAGGRTDTQYF. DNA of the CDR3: TGTGCCAGCAGTGGGATAGCGGGGGGACGCACAGATACGCAGTATTTT.

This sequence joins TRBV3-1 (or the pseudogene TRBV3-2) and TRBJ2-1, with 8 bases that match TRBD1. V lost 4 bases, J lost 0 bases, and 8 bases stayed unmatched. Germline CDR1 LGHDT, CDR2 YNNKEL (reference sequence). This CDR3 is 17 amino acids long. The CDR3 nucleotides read TGTGCCAGCAGCCTTCTCCGGGACAGGAGCTCCTACAATGAGCAGTTCTTC. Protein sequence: CASSLLRDRSSYNEQFF.

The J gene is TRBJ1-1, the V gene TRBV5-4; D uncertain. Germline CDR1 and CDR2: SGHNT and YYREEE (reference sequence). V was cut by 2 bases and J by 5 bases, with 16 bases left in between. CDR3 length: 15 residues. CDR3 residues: CASSFGLSPETEAFF. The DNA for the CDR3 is TGTGCCAGCAGCTTTGGCCTTTCCCCGGAGACTGAAGCTTTCTTT.

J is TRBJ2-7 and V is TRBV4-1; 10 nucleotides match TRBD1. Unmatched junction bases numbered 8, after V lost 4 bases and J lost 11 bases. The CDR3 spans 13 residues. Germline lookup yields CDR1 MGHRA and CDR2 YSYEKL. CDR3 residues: CASSRIPGQGKYF. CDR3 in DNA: TGCGCCAGCAGCCGAATCCCGGGACAGGGGAAGTACTTC.

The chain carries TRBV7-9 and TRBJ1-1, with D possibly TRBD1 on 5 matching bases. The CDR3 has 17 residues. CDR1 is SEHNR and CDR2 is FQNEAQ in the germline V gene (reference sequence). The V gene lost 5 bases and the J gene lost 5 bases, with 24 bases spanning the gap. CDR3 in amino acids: CASSVGRLSRKGTEAFF. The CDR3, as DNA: TGTGCCAGCAGCGTGGGTCGACTCTCCCGTAAGGGGACTGAAGCTTTCTTT.

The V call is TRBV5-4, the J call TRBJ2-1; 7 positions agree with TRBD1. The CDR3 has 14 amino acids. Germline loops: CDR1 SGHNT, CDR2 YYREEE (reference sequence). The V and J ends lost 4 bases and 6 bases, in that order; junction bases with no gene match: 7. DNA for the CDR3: TGTGCCAGCAGCCATCCGACAGGGAGCAATGAGCAGTTCTTC. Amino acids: CASSHPTGSNEQFF.

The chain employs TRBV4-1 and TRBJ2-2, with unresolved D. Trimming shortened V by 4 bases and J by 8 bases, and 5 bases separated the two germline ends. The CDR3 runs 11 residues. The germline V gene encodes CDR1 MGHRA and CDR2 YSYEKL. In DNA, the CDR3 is TGCGCCAGCAGCCGCGCAGGGGAGCTGTTTTTT. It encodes CASSRAGELFF.

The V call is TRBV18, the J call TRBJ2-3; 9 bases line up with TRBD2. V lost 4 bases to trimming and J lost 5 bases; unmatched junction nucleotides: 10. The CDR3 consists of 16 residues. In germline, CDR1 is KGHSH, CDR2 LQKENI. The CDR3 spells CASSRGERGAGDTQYF. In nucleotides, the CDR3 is TGTGCCAGCTCACGCGGCGAGCGGGGGGCAGGAGATACGCAGTATTTT.

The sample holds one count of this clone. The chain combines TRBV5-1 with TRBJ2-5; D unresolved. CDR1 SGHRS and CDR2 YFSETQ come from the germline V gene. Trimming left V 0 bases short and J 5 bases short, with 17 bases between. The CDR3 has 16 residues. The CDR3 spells CASSLDSAGIRETQYF. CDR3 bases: TGCGCCAGCAGCTTGGATTCGGCAGGAATTAGGGAGACCCAGTACTTC.

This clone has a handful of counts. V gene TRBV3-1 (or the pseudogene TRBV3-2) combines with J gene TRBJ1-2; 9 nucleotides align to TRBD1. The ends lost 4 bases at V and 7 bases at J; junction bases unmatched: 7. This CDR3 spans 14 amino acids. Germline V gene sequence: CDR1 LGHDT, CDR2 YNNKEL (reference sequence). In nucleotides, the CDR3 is TGTGCCAGCAGCCCCCGGGACAGGGTGGGTGGCTACACCTTC. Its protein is CASSPRDRVGGYTF.

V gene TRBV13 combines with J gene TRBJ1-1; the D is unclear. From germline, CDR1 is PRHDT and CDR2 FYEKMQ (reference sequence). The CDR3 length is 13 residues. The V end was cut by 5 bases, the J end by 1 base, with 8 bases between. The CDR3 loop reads CASSTTENTEAFF. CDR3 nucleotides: TGTGCCAGCAGCACCACAGAGAACACTGAAGCTTTCTTT.

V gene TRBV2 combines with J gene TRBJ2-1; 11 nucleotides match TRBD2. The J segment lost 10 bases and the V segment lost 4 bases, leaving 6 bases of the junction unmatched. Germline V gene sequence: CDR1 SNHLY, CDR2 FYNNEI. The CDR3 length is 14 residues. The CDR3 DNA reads TGTGCCAGCAGTGTGGCTAGCGGGGGGCGGGAGCAGTTCTTC. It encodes CASSVASGGREQFF.

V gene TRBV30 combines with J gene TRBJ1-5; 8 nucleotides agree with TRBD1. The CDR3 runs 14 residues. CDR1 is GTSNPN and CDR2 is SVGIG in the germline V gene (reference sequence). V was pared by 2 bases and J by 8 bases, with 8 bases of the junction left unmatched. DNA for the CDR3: TGTGCCTGGAGTTTCAGGGGGCAAGGGAAGCCCCAGCATTTT. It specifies CAWSFRGQGKPQHF.

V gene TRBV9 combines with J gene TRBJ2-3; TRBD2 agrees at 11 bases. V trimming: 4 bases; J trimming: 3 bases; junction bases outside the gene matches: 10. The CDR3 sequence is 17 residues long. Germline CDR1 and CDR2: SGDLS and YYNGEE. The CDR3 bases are TGTGCCAGCAGCTCGAATGTAGCGGGGGGGAGAACAGATACGCAGTATTTT. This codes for CASSSNVAGGRTDTQYF.

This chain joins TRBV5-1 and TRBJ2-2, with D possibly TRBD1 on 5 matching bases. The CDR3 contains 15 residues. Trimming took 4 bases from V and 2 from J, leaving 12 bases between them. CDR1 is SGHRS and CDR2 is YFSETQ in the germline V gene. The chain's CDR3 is CASSRSTANTGELFF. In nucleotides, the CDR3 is TGCGCCAGCAGCCGGTCGACAGCCAACACCGGGGAGCTGTTTTTT.

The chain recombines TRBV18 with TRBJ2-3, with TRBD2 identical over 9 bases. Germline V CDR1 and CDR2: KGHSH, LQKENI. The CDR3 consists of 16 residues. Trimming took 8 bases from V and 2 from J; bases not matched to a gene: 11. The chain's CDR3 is CASPAGGAWVTDTQYF. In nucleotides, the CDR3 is TGTGCCAGCCCGGCGGGGGGGGCATGGGTCACAGATACGCAGTATTTT. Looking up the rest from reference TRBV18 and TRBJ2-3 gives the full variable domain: NAGVMQNPRHLVRRRGQEARLRCSPMKGHSHVYWYRQLPEEGLKFMVYLQKENIIDESGMPKERFSAEFPKEGPSILRIQQVVRGDSAAYFCASPAGGAWVTDTQYFGPGTRLTVL.

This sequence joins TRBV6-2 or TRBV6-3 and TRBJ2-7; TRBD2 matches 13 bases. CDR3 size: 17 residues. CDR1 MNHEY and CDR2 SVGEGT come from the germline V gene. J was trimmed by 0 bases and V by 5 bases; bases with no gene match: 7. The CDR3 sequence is CASSRTSGGSSSYEQYF. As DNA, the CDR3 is TGTGCCAGCAGTCGGACTAGCGGGGGATCGAGCTCCTACGAGCAGTACTTC.

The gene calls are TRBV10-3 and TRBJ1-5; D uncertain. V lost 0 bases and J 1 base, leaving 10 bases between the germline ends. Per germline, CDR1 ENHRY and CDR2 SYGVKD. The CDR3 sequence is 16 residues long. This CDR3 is CAISESWGGSNQPQHF. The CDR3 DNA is TGTGCCATCAGTGAGTCCTGGGGAGGAAGCAATCAGCCCCAGCATTTT.

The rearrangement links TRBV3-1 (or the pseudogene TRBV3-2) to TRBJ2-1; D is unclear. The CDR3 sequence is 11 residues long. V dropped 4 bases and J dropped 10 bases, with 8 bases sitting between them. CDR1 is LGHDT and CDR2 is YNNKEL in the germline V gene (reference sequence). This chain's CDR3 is CASSLYREQFF. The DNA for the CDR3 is TGTGCCAGCAGCCTCTACCGGGAGCAGTTCTTC.

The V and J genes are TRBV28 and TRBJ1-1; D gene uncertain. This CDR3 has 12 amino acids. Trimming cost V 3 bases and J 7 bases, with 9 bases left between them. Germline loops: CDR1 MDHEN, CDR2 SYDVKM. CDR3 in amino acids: CASSFKASEAFF. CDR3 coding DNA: TGTGCCAGCAGTTTTAAAGCTAGTGAAGCTTTCTTT.

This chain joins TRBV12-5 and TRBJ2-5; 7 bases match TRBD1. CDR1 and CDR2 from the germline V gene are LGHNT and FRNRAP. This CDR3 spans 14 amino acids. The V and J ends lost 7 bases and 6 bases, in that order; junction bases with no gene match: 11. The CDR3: CASAPLDRWQTQYF. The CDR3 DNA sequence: TGTGCTAGTGCTCCACTGGACAGGTGGCAGACCCAGTACTTC.

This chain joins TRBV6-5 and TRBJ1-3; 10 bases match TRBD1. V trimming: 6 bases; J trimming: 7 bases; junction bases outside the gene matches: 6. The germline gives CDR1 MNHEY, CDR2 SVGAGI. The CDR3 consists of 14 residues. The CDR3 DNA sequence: TGTGCCAGCAGGAGGGGACAGGGGTTGAACACCATATATTTT. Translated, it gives CASRRGQGLNTIYF.

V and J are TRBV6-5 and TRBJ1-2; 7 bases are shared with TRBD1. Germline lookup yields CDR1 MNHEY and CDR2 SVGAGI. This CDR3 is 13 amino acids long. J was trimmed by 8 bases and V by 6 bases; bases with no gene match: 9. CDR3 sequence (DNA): TGTGCCAGCAGCACTGACAGGGTTGGAGGCTACACCTTC. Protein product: CASSTDRVGGYTF.

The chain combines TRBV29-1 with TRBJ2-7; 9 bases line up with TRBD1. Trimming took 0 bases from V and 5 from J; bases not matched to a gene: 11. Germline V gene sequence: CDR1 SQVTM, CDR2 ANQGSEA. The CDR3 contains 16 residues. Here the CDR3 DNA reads TGCAGCGTTGAAGATCGGAAGGGACAGGGAGTCCACGAGCAGTACTTC. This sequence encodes CSVEDRKGQGVHEQYF.